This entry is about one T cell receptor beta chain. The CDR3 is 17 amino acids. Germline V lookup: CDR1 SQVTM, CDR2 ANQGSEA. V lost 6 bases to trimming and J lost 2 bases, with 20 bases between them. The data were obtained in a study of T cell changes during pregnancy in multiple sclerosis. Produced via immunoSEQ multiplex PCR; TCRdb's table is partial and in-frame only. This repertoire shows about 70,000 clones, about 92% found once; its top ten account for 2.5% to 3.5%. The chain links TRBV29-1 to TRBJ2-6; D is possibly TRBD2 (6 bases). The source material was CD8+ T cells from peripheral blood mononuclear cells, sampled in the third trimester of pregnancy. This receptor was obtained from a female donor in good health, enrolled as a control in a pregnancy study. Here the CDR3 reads CSVTQRGGSAGANVLTF. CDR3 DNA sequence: TGCAGCGTAACTCAAAGGGGAGGTAGCGCTGGGGCCAACGTCCTGACTTTC.